These 22 T cell receptor beta chains share one sample of origin, sequenced in a study of CD4 T cells in relation to SARS-CoV-2 and coronaviruses (dated by TCRdb to about 2021). Receptor amplification or capture employed the immunoSEQ multiplex PCR assay. In TCRdb, the immuneACCESS table is reduced to in-frame sequences with V and J assigned. These tables do not hold every clone; where another copy was compared, an unresolved V gene accounts for under half, and the others remain unexplained. The sample contains some 29,000 clones, 74% of them found a single time. Around 21% of the sample belongs to the ten largest clones. CD4+ T cells from unexposed donors were collected before the COVID-19 pandemic (2011-2018). Following 10 days of culture, the EasySep CD4+ T cell isolation kit was used to isolate CD4+ T cells. For these receptors, no antigen is known. What was sequenced was CD4+ T cells from PBMCs, cultured in vitro. These receptors were taken from a human donor in good health.

The chain uses TRBV5-5 and TRBJ1-2, with D possibly matching TRBD1 (6 bases). V lost 0 bases to trimming and J lost 6 bases, with 12 bases between them. The CDR3 is 14 amino acids. Germline loops: CDR1 SGHKS, CDR2 YYEKEE (reference sequence). This CDR3 is CASSLAPGGNGYTF. CDR3 in DNA: TGTGCCAGCAGCTTGGCGCCTGGGGGCAATGGCTACACCTTC.

This sequence joins TRBV7-2 and TRBJ2-7; TRBD1 aligns across 7 bases. CDR1 and CDR2 (germline): SGHTA, FQGNSA. This CDR3 is 16 amino acids long. Losses at the gene ends were 3 bases for V and 2 bases for J; bases not matched to a gene: 10. DNA for the CDR3: TGTGCCAGCAGCTTCGCCCCACGGACAGGACCCTACGAGCAGTACTTC. Protein: CASSFAPRTGPYEQYF.

This clone was found a few times. The rearrangement joins TRBV19 to TRBJ1-5; the match to TRBD1 covers 9 bases. The CDR3 has 16 amino acids. The V gene's germline CDR1 is LNHDA and CDR2 SQIVND (reference sequence). V gave up 2 bases and J gave up 4 bases; unmatched junction bases: 6. Written as DNA, the CDR3 is TGTGCCAGTAGTATAAGGACAGGGGTAGGAAATCAGCCCCAGCATTTT. Translating it yields CASSIRTGVGNQPQHF.

This clone has more than one count but fewer than ten. V is TRBV27 and J is TRBJ2-1; 7 positions match TRBD1. This CDR3 has 14 amino acids. Germline V gives CDR1 MNHEY, CDR2 SMNVEV (reference sequence). V shed 4 bases, J shed 9 bases, and the junction held 9 bases outside the gene matches. The CDR3 DNA follows: TGTGCCAGCAGTTCCTCGCACAGGGGAAGTGAGCAGTTCTTC. This encodes CASSSSHRGSEQFF.

This rearrangement joins TRBV5-1 to TRBJ2-2; D remains unclear. The CDR3 totals 12 residues. The germline CDR1 and CDR2 sequences are SGHRS and YFSETQ. Trimming removed 3 bases from V and 7 bases from J, with 7 bases in between. The CDR3 protein is CASSSVGGELFF. DNA for the CDR3: TGCGCCAGCAGCTCGGTGGGCGGGGAGCTGTTTTTT.

Only a few counts were recorded for this clone. The chain joins TRBV7-2 to TRBJ2-1, with D perhaps TRBD1 or TRBD2 (5 bases each). The CDR3 runs 15 residues. Germline V gives CDR1 SGHTA, CDR2 FQGNSA. The V and J ends lost 3 bases and 4 bases respectively, with 13 bases between them. Written as DNA, the CDR3 is TGTGCCAGCAGCTTGGTCGGGACCGCATACAATGAGCAGTTCTTC. This encodes CASSLVGTAYNEQFF.

J is TRBJ1-6 and V is TRBV6-5, with D possibly TRBD1 on 6 matching bases. CDR1 is MNHEY, CDR2 SVGAGI, per germline. V was pared by 11 bases and J by 10 bases, with 21 bases between. There are 14 residues in the CDR3. CDR3: CAATRDNVGSPLHF. The DNA for the CDR3 is TGTGCCGCAACACGGGACAACGTCGGGTCACCCCTCCACTTT.

V and J are TRBV5-1 and TRBJ2-3; 9 nucleotides align to TRBD2. CDR3 length: 18 amino acids. Looked up from germline, CDR1 is SGHRS and CDR2 is YFSETQ. The J segment lost 1 base and the V segment lost 3 bases, leaving 12 bases of the junction unmatched. The CDR3 DNA reads TGCGCCAGCAGCTCGGGACTAGCCTTCCTTCGAGGCACAGATACGCAGTATTTT. This translates into CASSSGLAFLRGTDTQYF.

The chain uses TRBV7-7 and TRBJ2-5; TRBD2 matches at 11 bases. The CDR3 extends over 18 amino acids. In germline, CDR1 is SSHAT, CDR2 FNYEAQ (reference sequence). V lost 5 bases, J lost 3 bases, and 14 bases stayed unmatched. The CDR3 DNA sequence: TGTGCCAGCAGCCATACCCTAGCGGGGGGTCCGAGTGAAGAGACCCAGTACTTC. This gives the protein CASSHTLAGGPSEETQYF.

The CDR3 sequence: CASSLGGTGANVLTF. CDR3 in DNA: TGTGCCAGTAGTTTGGGAGGGACTGGGGCCAACGTCCTGACTTTC. The V call is TRBV19, the J call TRBJ2-6; 7 nucleotides agree with TRBD2. CDR1 is LNHDA, CDR2 SQIVND, per germline (reference sequence). The V gene end was trimmed by 5 bases and the J gene end by 2 bases; junction bases not matched to a gene: 3. The CDR3 extends over 15 amino acids.

This clone appeared a few times. V and J are TRBV7-9 and TRBJ1-4, with D hard to call. Germline CDR1 is SEHNR and CDR2 is FQNEAQ (reference sequence). Trimming pared 5 bases from V and 0 bases from J, leaving 10 bases between. CDR3 length: 15 residues. The chain's CDR3 is CASSGGPATNEKLFF. The CDR3 DNA sequence: TGTGCCAGCAGCGGCGGGCCTGCAACTAATGAAAAACTGTTTTTT.

V is TRBV6-6 and J is TRBJ1-5; 7 bases agree with TRBD1. V was clipped by 5 bases and J by 3 bases; unmatched bases: 7. Germline assignment: CDR1 MNHNY and CDR2 SVGAGI (reference sequence). This CDR3 is built from 15 residues. DNA of the CDR3: TGTGCCAGCAGTCGATCGACAGGGTCCAATCAGCCCCAGCATTTT. Encoded protein: CASSRSTGSNQPQHF.

The chain combines TRBV5-1 with TRBJ1-6; possibly TRBD1 for D (5 bases). Germline values: CDR1 SGHRS, CDR2 YFSETQ. V dropped 0 bases and J dropped 10 bases, with 17 bases sitting between them. This CDR3 contains 16 residues. The CDR3 sequence is CASSLAIDTGGSPLHF. DNA of the CDR3: TGCGCCAGCAGCTTGGCCATCGACACCGGGGGGTCACCCCTCCACTTT.

DNA for the CDR3: TGTGCCAGCAGCTACCTCCATGGGACAGATGGAAACACCATATATTTT. Amino acid sequence: CASSYLHGTDGNTIYF. V and J are TRBV7-9 and TRBJ1-3, with 7 bases matching TRBD1. J gave up 3 bases and V 4 bases, and 9 bases lay outside the gene matches. The CDR3 contains 16 residues. Looked up from germline, CDR1 is SEHNR and CDR2 is FQNEAQ (reference sequence).

The V call is TRBV6-5, the J call TRBJ2-2, with D perhaps given as TRBD1 or TRBD2 (5 bases each). CDR3 length equals 15 residues. Germline V lookup: CDR1 MNHEY, CDR2 SVGAGI. Between the trimmed V and J ends, which lost 7 bases and 4 bases, there was a span of 16 bases. CDR3 in amino acids: CASTLEGQGTGELFF. CDR3 in DNA: TGTGCCAGCACTCTCGAGGGTCAGGGCACCGGGGAGCTGTTTTTT.

The chain links TRBV6-5 to TRBJ2-1; TRBD1 matches at 7 bases. Germline-derived CDR1 and CDR2 are MNHEY and SVGAGI. J gave up 5 bases and V 0 bases, and 7 bases lay outside the gene matches. This CDR3 region has 16 residues. The CDR3 reads CASSYSSGQRDNEQFF. For the CDR3, the DNA is TGTGCCAGCAGTTACTCGTCGGGACAGCGAGACAATGAGCAGTTCTTC.

This chain uses TRBV11-2 with TRBJ2-6, with 12 bases lining up with TRBD1. This CDR3 spans 18 amino acids. The germline gives CDR1 SGHAT, CDR2 FQNNGV. J gave up 2 bases and V 5 bases, and 7 bases lay outside the gene matches. The CDR3, as DNA: TGTGCCAGCAGCGCAGCTGGGACAGGGGGCGCTGGGGCCAACGTCCTGACTTTC. This translates into CASSAAGTGGAGANVLTF.

This chain connects TRBV2 to TRBJ2-3, with TRBD1 matching 9 bases. The CDR3 contains 14 residues. With 6 bases clipped from V and 4 bases from J, the junction kept 5 bases outside the gene matches. CDR1 is SNHLY and CDR2 is FYNNEI in the germline V gene. The CDR3 spells CASSKDRGADTQYF. CDR3 nucleotides: TGTGCCAGCAGCAAGGACAGGGGCGCAGATACGCAGTATTTT.

This clone showed up just a few times. The chain joins TRBV19 to TRBJ1-5; a weak D match, TRBD1 (6 bases). Trimming pared 11 bases from V and 5 bases from J, leaving 19 bases between. Germline V gene sequence: CDR1 LNHDA, CDR2 SQIVND (reference sequence). This CDR3 is built from 14 residues. CDR3 sequence reads: CAVGGGWGHQPQHF. The CDR3 DNA sequence: TGTGCCGTCGGGGGTGGATGGGGGCATCAGCCCCAGCATTTT.

The chain couples TRBV4-2 to TRBJ2-5; tentatively, D is TRBD2 (6 bases). This CDR3 spans 14 amino acids. The germline CDR1 and CDR2 sequences are LGHNA and YNFKEQ. Trimming left V 2 bases short and J 2 bases short, with 9 bases between. CDR3 sequence (DNA): TGTGCCAGCAGCCAACCGGGAGATCAAGAGACCCAGTACTTC. Residues: CASSQPGDQETQYF.

The chain combines TRBV4-1 with TRBJ2-7; D is undetermined. Germline loops: CDR1 MGHRA, CDR2 YSYEKL. This CDR3 is built from 14 residues. V lost 0 bases, J lost 5 bases, and 11 bases lay in between. As DNA, the CDR3 is TGCGCCAGCAGCCAAGACCGGGTCCGGGACGAGCAGTACTTC. This translates into CASSQDRVRDEQYF.

The chain couples TRBV4-3 to TRBJ1-2, with a weak D call TRBD1 (6 bases). This CDR3 region has 15 residues. Per germline, CDR1 LGHNA and CDR2 YSLEER. V gave up 0 bases and J gave up 4 bases, with 12 bases separating them. The CDR3 DNA reads as TGCGCCAGCAGCCAAGATGGGGGGCAGGGCTATGGCTACACCTTC. It encodes CASSQDGGQGYGYTF.